A single sample gave rise to the 30 T cell receptor beta chains below, sequenced in a study of cytotoxic CD8 clonotypes in ibrutinib-treated CLL. Libraries were prepared by immunoSEQ multiplex PCR; TCRdb keeps only in-frame clonotypes and omits some of them. The sample lists under 300,000 clones; 70% were seen once. The specimen comprised PBMCs, sampled after 24 months of ibrutinib treatment. These receptors all come from a human donor with chronic lymphocytic leukemia.

This rearrangement joins TRBV7-9 to TRBJ2-7; D not resolved. The ends were cut back, 1 base at V and 1 base at J, with 5 bases in the middle. The germline CDR1 and CDR2 sequences are SEHNR and FQNEAQ (reference sequence). The CDR3 is made up of 13 amino acids. CDR3 sequence reads: CASSLEESYEQYF. The CDR3 DNA reads TGTGCCAGCAGCTTAGAGGAGTCCTACGAGCAGTACTTC.

J is TRBJ2-5 and V is TRBV5-1; D gene uncertain. The germline V gene has CDR1 SGHRS and CDR2 YFSETQ. The ends were cut back, 1 base at V and 9 bases at J, with 13 bases in the middle. This CDR3 has 13 residues. The CDR3 nucleotides are TGCGCCAGCAGCTTGTCTGGTTCGGAAGCCCAGTACTTC. Amino acids: CASSLSGSEAQYF.

This chain connects TRBV18 to TRBJ2-3; D remains ambiguous. CDR1 and CDR2 from the germline V gene are KGHSH and LQKENI. The ends were cut back, 5 bases at V and 2 bases at J, with 8 bases in the middle. The CDR3 consists of 13 residues. CDR3 nucleotides: TGTGCCAGCTCAGAGCAGGACACAGATACGCAGTATTTT. Protein: CASSEQDTDTQYF.

This chain uses TRBV27 with TRBJ1-1; weak D call: TRBD1 (5 bases). Germline assignment: CDR1 MNHEY and CDR2 SMNVEV (reference sequence). V lost 2 bases and J lost 6, with 10 bases in between. The CDR3 sequence is 13 residues long. DNA for the CDR3: TGTGCCAGCAGTTTACGGGGCGGCCCTGAAGCTTTCTTT. Its translation is CASSLRGGPEAFF.

J is TRBJ2-5 and V is TRBV11-2; D possibly corresponds to TRBD2 (5 bases). Germline values: CDR1 SGHAT, CDR2 FQNNGV. V lost 5 bases, J lost 1 base, and 17 bases lay in between. This CDR3 has 16 residues. CDR3 in amino acids: CASSLGIATFQETQYF. CDR3 DNA sequence: TGTGCCAGCAGCCTTGGGATAGCGACCTTCCAAGAGACCCAGTACTTC.

V gene TRBV28 combines with J gene TRBJ2-1; 7 bases are shared with TRBD1. V shed 6 bases, J shed 5 bases, and the junction held 13 bases outside the gene matches. The V gene's germline CDR1 is MDHEN and CDR2 SYDVKM. The CDR3 contains 16 residues. CDR3 amino acids: CASSQNHRGLNNEQFF. In DNA form, the CDR3 reads TGTGCCAGCAGCCAAAACCACAGGGGCCTAAACAATGAGCAGTTCTTC.

Comments on this clone: This sample includes further DNA sequences coding for the same CDR3. This chain connects TRBV9 to TRBJ2-7; D ambiguous. Trimming took off 0 bases at V and 0 bases at J, with 10 bases between the two ends. The CDR3 has 15 residues. CDR1 is SGDLS, CDR2 YYNGEE, per germline. CDR3 coding DNA: TGTGCCAGCAGCGTAGAGGCTGTTTCCTCCTACGAGCAGTACTTC. Protein product: CASSVEAVSSYEQYF.

This clone came up a few times. V is TRBV18 and J is TRBJ1-1; no definite D call. CDR3 length equals 11 residues. Germline CDR1 and CDR2: KGHSH and LQKENI. Trimming cost V 4 bases and J 4 bases, with 4 bases left between them. CDR3 nucleotide sequence: TGTGCCAGCTCACTTGCCACTGAAGCTTTCTTT. It yields the protein CASSLATEAFF.

The J gene is TRBJ2-7, the V gene TRBV28; 7 positions agree with TRBD1. Trimming at V came to 3 bases and at J to 6 bases, leaving 8 bases not matched to a gene. In germline, CDR1 is MDHEN, CDR2 SYDVKM. The CDR3 is made up of 14 amino acids. The CDR3 DNA follows: TGTGCCAGCAGTTTGGGAGACAGGGATGGCGAGCAGTACTTC. It is translated as CASSLGDRDGEQYF.

Remarks on this clone: The junction departs from the called germline gene at one end, perhaps through a read error. The rearrangement uses TRBV7-9 and TRBJ2-5; 14 nucleotides align to TRBD2. The CDR3 loop spans 15 amino acids. Germline loops: CDR1 SEHNR, CDR2 FQNEAQ (reference sequence). The CDR3 sequence is CASSLSAGLAGVPNF. The CDR3 nucleotides are TGTGCCAGCAGCTTATCAGCGGGACTAGCGGGAGTACCCAACTTC.

The rearrangement uses TRBV7-9 and TRBJ1-4; unclear D gene. Germline values: CDR1 SEHNR, CDR2 FQNEAQ (reference sequence). CDR3 length: 13 amino acids. V shed 1 base and J shed 10 bases, with 10 bases lying between them. In DNA, the CDR3 is TGTGCCAGCAGCTTAGGATCTGGCGGAAAACTGTTTTTT. It specifies CASSLGSGGKLFF.

The chain links TRBV30 to TRBJ1-5, with D maybe TRBD1 (5 bases). There are 14 residues in the CDR3. Trimming took off 0 bases at V and 5 bases at J, with 11 bases between the two ends. Germline V CDR1 and CDR2: GTSNPN, SVGIG (reference sequence). The CDR3 nucleotides are TGTGCCTGGAGTGTAGTGGGGGTCTATCAGCCCCAGCATTTT. It specifies CAWSVVGVYQPQHF.

This chain uses TRBV27 with TRBJ2-2; maybe TRBD1 (5 bases). The CDR3 contains 15 residues. The V gene lost 3 bases and the J gene lost 5 bases, with 13 bases spanning the gap. Germline V gene lookup returns CDR1 MNHEY and CDR2 SMNVEV (reference sequence). CDR3 sequence (DNA): TGTGCCAGCAGTTTGGGGCGCGATGGTACCGGGGAGCTGTTTTTT. Translation gives CASSLGRDGTGELFF.

The genes are TRBV9 and TRBJ2-3, with D unresolved. This CDR3 is 12 amino acids long. V lost 4 bases and J lost 4, with 7 bases in between. Germline lookup yields CDR1 SGDLS and CDR2 YYNGEE. CDR3 DNA sequence: TGTGCCAGCAGCTTCCAGGCAGATACGCAGTATTTT. Its translation is CASSFQADTQYF.

The chain recombines TRBV6-5 with TRBJ1-1; 7 bases align to TRBD1. CDR1 is MNHEY and CDR2 is SVGAGI in the germline V gene. The CDR3 totals 14 residues. V lost 1 base and J lost 4; bases outside the gene matches: 3. The CDR3 sequence: CASSYYRGVTEAFF. CDR3 nucleotide sequence: TGTGCCAGCAGTTACTACAGGGGCGTCACTGAAGCTTTCTTT.

This clone was seen just once. The DNA of the CDR3 is TGTGCCAGCAGCCCGAGACGACAGGGGGTAGGGGGCAATCAGCCCCAGCATTTT. Translation gives CASSPRRQGVGGNQPQHF. The rearrangement uses TRBV5-8 and TRBJ1-5; 9 bases are shared with TRBD1. Per germline, CDR1 SGHTS and CDR2 YDEGEE. This CDR3 contains 18 residues. V dropped 4 bases and J dropped 2; count of bases not matched to a gene: 13. The entire variable domain, with the rest obtained from reference TRBV5-8 and TRBJ1-5, is as follows: EAGVTQSPTHLIKTRGQQATLRCSPISGHTSVYWYQQALGLGLQFLLWYDEGEERNRGNFPPRFSGRQFPNYSSELNVNALELEDSALYLCASSPRRQGVGGNQPQHFGDGTRLSIL.

V and J are TRBV7-9 and TRBJ1-1; the D gene is possibly TRBD1 (6 bases). Germline V CDR1 and CDR2: SEHNR, FQNEAQ (reference sequence). The CDR3 extends over 14 amino acids. Trimming took off 1 base at V and 6 bases at J, with 12 bases between the two ends. The CDR3 nucleotides are TGTGCCAGCAGCTTAGACAGGGCGGTCGCTGAAGCTTTCTTT. This encodes CASSLDRAVAEAFF. The full variable domain, with the rest looked up from reference TRBV7-9 and TRBJ1-1, is DTGVSQNPRHKITKRGQNVTFRCDPISEHNRLYWYRQTLGQGPEFLTYFQNEAQLEKSRLLSDRFSAERPKGSFSTLEIQRTEQGDSAMYLCASSLDRAVAEAFFGQGTRLTVV.

This chain links TRBV11-2 with TRBJ2-3; 8 positions agree with TRBD2. Unmatched junction bases numbered 9, after V lost 3 bases and J lost 4 bases. CDR1 is SGHAT and CDR2 is FQNNGV in the germline V gene. This CDR3 spans 16 amino acids. The chain's CDR3 is CASSFRSGIFPDTQYF. The CDR3 coding sequence is TGTGCCAGCAGCTTCCGTAGCGGGATCTTCCCAGATACGCAGTATTTT.

About this clone itself: Other nucleotide sequences from this sample produce the same CDR3. CDR3: CAISESPENYGYTF. As DNA, the CDR3 is TGTGCCATCAGTGAGTCCCCGGAAAACTATGGCTACACCTTC. This rearrangement joins TRBV10-3 to TRBJ1-2; D call uncertain. The CDR3 is made up of 14 amino acids. Trimming pared 0 bases from V and 2 bases from J, leaving 7 bases between. CDR1 and CDR2 (germline): ENHRY, SYGVKD.

This clone was detected a few times. The rearrangement uses TRBV28 and TRBJ1-5; TRBD1 is a possible D gene (5 bases). Between the trimmed V and J ends, which lost 7 bases and 6 bases, there was a span of 19 bases. Germline CDR1 and CDR2: MDHEN and SYDVKM. The CDR3 consists of 15 residues. CDR3 residues: CASINAWGTSQPQHF. Written as DNA, the CDR3 is TGTGCCAGCATTAATGCCTGGGGGACCAGTCAGCCCCAGCATTTT. Together with reference TRBV28 and TRBJ1-5, the CDR3 gives the full variable domain: DVKVTQSSRYLVKRTGEKVFLECVQDMDHENMFWYRQDPGLGLRLIYFSYDVKMKEKGDIPEGYSVSREKKERFSLILESASTNQTSMYLCASINAWGTSQPQHFGDGTRLSIL.

This clone was picked up one time. The chain couples TRBV7-3 to TRBJ2-1; no firm D call. The CDR3 length is 16 residues. Germline assignment: CDR1 SGHTA and CDR2 FQGTGA. Between the trimmed V and J ends, which lost 1 base and 0 bases, there was a span of 10 bases. The chain's CDR3 is CASSLSGPGSYNEQFF. The DNA of the CDR3 is TGTGCCAGCAGCTTAAGCGGCCCGGGCTCCTACAATGAGCAGTTCTTC.

The CDR3 DNA reads TGTGCCAGCAGTGAATTGGCGGGAGCCTGGGGTGAGCAGTTCTTC. Translation gives CASSELAGAWGEQFF. V and J are TRBV2 and TRBJ2-1; 7 bases are shared with TRBD2. Per germline, CDR1 SNHLY and CDR2 FYNNEI. The CDR3 runs 15 residues. V dropped 2 bases and J dropped 9; count of bases not matched to a gene: 10.

The rearrangement joins TRBV11-3 to TRBJ1-1, with D unresolved. V lost 0 bases and J lost 4, with 9 bases in between. The CDR3 sequence is 14 residues long. The germline CDR1 and CDR2 sequences are SGHNT and YENEEA. DNA for the CDR3: TGTGCCAGCAGCTTAGATAGTGGGAGCACTGAAGCTTTCTTT. This codes for CASSLDSGSTEAFF.

In DNA, the CDR3 is TGTGCCAGCAGTGAGGACAGTCTCTCTGGAAACACCATATATTTT. It yields the protein CASSEDSLSGNTIYF. The V and J genes are TRBV2 and TRBJ1-3; TRBD1 might be the D (6 bases). The CDR3 has 15 amino acids. CDR1 SNHLY and CDR2 FYNNEI come from the germline V gene. V was cut by 3 bases and J by 0 bases, with 9 bases left in between.

The chain has TRBV5-1 and TRBJ2-3; no reliable D call. The germline CDR1 and CDR2 sequences are SGHRS and YFSETQ. V was pared by 1 base and J by 2 bases, with 5 bases between. The length of the CDR3 is 13 residues. The CDR3, as DNA: TGCGCCAGCAGCTTGATGTCCACAGATACGCAGTATTTT. Translation gives CASSLMSTDTQYF.

V is TRBV30 and J is TRBJ2-7; D uncertain. Trimming cost V 0 bases and J 3 bases, with 12 bases left between them. Looked up from germline, CDR1 is GTSNPN and CDR2 is SVGIG (reference sequence). The CDR3 is 14 residues long. The CDR3 is CAWSVRGRGYEQYF. The CDR3 bases are TGTGCCTGGAGTGTACGTGGCAGAGGCTACGAGCAGTACTTC.

This clone was detected once. This rearrangement joins TRBV2 to TRBJ1-2; 8 bases align to TRBD1. The junction had 1 base not matched to a gene; V was cut back by 1 base and J by 0 bases. This CDR3 spans 15 amino acids. Germline assignment: CDR1 SNHLY and CDR2 FYNNEI. The CDR3 region has the DNA TGTGCCAGCAGTGAAGGGACAGGGTCTAACTATGGCTACACCTTC. Residues: CASSEGTGSNYGYTF. The entire variable domain, with the rest obtained from reference TRBV2 and TRBJ1-2, is as follows: EPEVTQTPSHQVTQMGQEVILRCVPISNHLYFYWYRQILGQKVEFLVSFYNNEISEKSEIFDDQFSVERPDGSNFTLKIRSTKLEDSAMYFCASSEGTGSNYGYTFGSGTRLTVV.

The V gene is TRBV5-1, the J gene TRBJ2-7, with 9 bases that match TRBD1. The CDR3 has 14 amino acids. V lost 0 bases, J lost 6 bases, and 4 bases stayed unmatched. Germline CDR1 and CDR2: SGHRS and YFSETQ. This chain's CDR3 is CASSLGQGVGEQYF. CDR3 in DNA: TGCGCCAGCAGCTTGGGACAGGGGGTCGGCGAGCAGTACTTC.

This clone was observed a single time. The chain uses TRBV13 and TRBJ2-4; perhaps TRBD2 as D (5 bases). The CDR3 sequence is 15 residues long. CDR1 PRHDT and CDR2 FYEKMQ come from the germline V gene (reference sequence). The ends were cut back, 0 bases at V and 6 bases at J, with 12 bases in the middle. For the CDR3, the DNA is TGTGCCAGCAGCTTAGGCCCAGCGGAGAGAAACATTCAGTACTTC. This codes for CASSLGPAERNIQYF. Together with reference TRBV13 and TRBJ2-4, the CDR3 gives the full variable domain: AAGVIQSPRHLIKEKRETATLKCYPIPRHDTVYWYQQGPGQDPQFLISFYEKMQSDKGSIPDRFSAQQFSDYHSELNMSSLELGDSALYFCASSLGPAERNIQYFGAGTRLSVL.

V and J are TRBV7-6 and TRBJ2-7; D possibly corresponds to TRBD2 (5 bases). V lost 5 bases and J lost 3, with 8 bases in between. Germline CDR1 and CDR2: SGHVS and FNYEAQ. The CDR3 spans 12 residues. The CDR3: CASSDYNYEQYF. CDR3 sequence (DNA): TGTGCCAGCAGCGACTACAACTACGAGCAGTACTTC.